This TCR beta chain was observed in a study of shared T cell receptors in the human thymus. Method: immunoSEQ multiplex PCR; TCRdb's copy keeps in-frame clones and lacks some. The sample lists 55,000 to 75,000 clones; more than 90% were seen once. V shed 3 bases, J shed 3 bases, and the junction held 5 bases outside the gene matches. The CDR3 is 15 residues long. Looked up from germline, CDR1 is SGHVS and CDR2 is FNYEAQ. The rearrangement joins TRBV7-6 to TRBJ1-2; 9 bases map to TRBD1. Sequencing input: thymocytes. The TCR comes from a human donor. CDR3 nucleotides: TGTGCCAGCAGCTTCGCTAGACAGGGGGACTATGGCTACACCTTC. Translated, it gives CASSFARQGDYGYTF.